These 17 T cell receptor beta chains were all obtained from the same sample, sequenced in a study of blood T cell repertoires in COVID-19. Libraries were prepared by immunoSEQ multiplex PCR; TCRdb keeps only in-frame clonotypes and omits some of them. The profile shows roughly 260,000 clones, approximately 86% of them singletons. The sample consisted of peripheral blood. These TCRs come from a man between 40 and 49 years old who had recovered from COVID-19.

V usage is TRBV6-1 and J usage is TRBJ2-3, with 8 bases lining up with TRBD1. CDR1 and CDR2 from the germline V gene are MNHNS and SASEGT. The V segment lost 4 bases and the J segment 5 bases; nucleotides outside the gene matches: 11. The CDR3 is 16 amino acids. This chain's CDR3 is CASSAIFGQGQDTQYF. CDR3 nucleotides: TGTGCCAGCAGTGCCATCTTTGGACAGGGTCAAGATACGCAGTATTTT.

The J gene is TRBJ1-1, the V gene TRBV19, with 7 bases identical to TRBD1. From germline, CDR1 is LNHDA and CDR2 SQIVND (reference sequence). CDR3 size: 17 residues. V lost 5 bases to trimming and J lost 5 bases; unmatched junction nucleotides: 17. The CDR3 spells CASSPRRGDRDRTEAFF. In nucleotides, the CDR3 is TGTGCCAGTAGTCCAAGGCGGGGAGACAGGGATAGGACTGAAGCTTTCTTT.

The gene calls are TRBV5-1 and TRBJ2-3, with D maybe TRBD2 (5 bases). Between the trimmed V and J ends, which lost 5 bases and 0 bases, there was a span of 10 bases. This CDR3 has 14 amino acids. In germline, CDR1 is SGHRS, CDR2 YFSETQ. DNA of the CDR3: TGCGCCAGCAGTAGAGGGATGAGCACAGATACGCAGTATTTT. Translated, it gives CASSRGMSTDTQYF.

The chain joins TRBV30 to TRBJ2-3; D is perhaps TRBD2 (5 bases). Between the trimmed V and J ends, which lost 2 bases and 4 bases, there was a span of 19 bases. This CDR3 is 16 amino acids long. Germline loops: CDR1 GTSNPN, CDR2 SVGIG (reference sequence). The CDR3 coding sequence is TGTGCCTGGAGTACATGGACTTCCCCAAGGGCAGATACGCAGTATTTT. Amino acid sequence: CAWSTWTSPRADTQYF. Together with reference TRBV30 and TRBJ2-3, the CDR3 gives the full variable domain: SQTIHQWPATLVQPVGSPLSLECTVEGTSNPNLYWYRQAAGRGLQLLFYSVGIGQISSEVPQNLSASRPQDRQFILSSKKLLLSDSGFYLCAWSTWTSPRADTQYFGPGTRLTVL.

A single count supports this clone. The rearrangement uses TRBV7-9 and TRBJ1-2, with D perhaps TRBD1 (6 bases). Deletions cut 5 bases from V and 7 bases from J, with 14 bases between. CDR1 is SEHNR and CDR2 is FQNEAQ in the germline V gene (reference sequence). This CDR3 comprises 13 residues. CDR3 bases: TGTGCCAGCAGCCCCAGGGGTGAGAGTGGCTACACCTTC. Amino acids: CASSPRGESGYTF.

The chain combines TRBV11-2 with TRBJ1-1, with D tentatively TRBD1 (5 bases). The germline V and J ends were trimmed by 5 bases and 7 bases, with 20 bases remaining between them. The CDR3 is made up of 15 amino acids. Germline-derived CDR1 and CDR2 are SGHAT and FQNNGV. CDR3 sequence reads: CASSHSPGQGVEAFF. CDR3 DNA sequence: TGTGCCAGCAGCCATTCACCGGGCCAGGGTGTTGAAGCTTTCTTT.

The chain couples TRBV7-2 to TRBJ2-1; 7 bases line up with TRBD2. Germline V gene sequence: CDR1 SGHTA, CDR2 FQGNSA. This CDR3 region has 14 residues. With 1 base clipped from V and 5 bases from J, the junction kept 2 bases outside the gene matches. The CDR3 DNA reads TGTGCCAGCAGCTTAGAGGGAGGGGACAATGAGCAGTTCTTC. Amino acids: CASSLEGGDNEQFF.

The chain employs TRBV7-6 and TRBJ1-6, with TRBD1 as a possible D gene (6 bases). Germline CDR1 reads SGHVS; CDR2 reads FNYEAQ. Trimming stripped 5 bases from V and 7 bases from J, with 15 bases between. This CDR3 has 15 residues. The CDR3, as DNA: TGTGCCAGCAGCGCTTACAGGGAAGGCAATTCACCCCTCCACTTT. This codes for CASSAYREGNSPLHF.

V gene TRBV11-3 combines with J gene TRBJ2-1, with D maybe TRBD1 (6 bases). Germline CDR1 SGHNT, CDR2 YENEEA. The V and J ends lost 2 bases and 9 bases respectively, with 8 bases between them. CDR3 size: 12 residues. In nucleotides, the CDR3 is TGTGCCAGCAGCTTATTCAGGGGTGAGCAGTTCTTC. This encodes CASSLFRGEQFF.

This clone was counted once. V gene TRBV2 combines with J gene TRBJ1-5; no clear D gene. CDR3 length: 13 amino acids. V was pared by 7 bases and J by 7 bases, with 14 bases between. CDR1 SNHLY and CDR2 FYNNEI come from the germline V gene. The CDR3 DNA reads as TGTGCCAGCACCAGCGAGGGTGAACAGCCCCAGCATTTT. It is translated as CASTSEGEQPQHF.

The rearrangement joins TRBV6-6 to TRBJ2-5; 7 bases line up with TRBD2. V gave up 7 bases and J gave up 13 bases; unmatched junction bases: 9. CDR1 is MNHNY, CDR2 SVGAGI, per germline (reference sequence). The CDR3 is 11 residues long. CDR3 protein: CASNEPGLTYF. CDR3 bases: TGTGCCAGCAACGAGCCGGGACTAACGTACTTC.

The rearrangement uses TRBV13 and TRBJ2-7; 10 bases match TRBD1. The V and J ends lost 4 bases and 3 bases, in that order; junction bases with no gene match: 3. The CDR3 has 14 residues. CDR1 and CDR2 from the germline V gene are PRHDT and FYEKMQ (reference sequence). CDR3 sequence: CASSSRTGGYEQYF. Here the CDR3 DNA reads TGTGCCAGCAGCTCTCGGACAGGGGGCTACGAGCAGTACTTC.

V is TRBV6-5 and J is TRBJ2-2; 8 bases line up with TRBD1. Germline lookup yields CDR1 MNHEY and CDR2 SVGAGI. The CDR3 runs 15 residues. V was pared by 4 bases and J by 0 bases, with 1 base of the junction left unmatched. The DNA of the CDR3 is TGTGCCAGCAGTTTGACAGGGGCGAACACCGGGGAGCTGTTTTTT. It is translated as CASSLTGANTGELFF.

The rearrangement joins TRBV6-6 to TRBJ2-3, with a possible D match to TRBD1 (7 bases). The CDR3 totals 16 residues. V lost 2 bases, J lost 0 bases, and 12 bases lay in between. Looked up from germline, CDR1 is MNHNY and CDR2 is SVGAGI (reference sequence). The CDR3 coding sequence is TGTGCCAGCAGTTACAGGAGGGGGCTGAGCACAGATACGCAGTATTTT. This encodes CASSYRRGLSTDTQYF.

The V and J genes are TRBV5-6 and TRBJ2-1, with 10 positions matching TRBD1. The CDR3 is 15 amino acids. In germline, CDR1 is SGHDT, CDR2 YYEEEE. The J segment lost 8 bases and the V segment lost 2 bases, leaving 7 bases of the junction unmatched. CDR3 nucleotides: TGTGCCAGCAGCTTCCCGGGACAGGGGTCCCATGAGCAGTTCTTC. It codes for CASSFPGQGSHEQFF.

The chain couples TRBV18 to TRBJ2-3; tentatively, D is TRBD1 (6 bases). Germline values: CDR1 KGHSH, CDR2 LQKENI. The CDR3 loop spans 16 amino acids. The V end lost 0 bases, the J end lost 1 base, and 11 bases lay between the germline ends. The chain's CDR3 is CASSPPDRVGTDTQYF. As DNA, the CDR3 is TGTGCCAGCTCACCACCGGACAGAGTAGGCACAGATACGCAGTATTTT.

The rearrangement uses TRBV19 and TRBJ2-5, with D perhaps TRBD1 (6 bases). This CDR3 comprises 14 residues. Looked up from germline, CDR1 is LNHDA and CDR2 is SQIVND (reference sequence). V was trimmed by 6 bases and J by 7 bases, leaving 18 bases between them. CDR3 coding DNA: TGTGCCAGTAGAGGGACACTCCCAACTGGGACCCAGTACTTC. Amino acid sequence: CASRGTLPTGTQYF.